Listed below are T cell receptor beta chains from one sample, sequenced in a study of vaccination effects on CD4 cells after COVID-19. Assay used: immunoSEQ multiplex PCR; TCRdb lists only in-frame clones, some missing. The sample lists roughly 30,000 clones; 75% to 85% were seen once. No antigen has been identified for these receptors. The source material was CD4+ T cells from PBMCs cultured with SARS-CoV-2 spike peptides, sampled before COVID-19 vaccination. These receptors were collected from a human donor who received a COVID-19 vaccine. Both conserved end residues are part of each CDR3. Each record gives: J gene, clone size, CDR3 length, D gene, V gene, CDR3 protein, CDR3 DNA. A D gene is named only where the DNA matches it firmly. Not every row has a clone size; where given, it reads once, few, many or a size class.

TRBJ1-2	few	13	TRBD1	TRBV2	CASRFDREYGYTF	TGTGCCAGCAGATTCGACAGGGAGTATGGCTACACCTTC
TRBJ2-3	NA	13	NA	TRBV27	CASYSGLSDTQYF	TGTGCCAGTTACTCGGGACTTTCAGATACGCAGTATTTT
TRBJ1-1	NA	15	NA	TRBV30	CAWRGQDRGSTEAFF	TGTGCCTGGAGGGGCCAGGACAGAGGGAGTACTGAAGCTTTCTTT
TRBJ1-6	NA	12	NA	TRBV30	CAWRRLESPLHF	TGTGCCTGGAGGCGTTTAGAGTCACCCCTCCACTTT
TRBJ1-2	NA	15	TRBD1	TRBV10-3	CAISGRGTANYGYTF	TGTGCCATCTCCGGTCGGGGGACAGCTAACTATGGCTACACCTTC
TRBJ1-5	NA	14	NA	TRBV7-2	CASSWATDYQPQHF	TGTGCCAGCAGCTGGGCAACAGATTATCAGCCCCAGCATTTT
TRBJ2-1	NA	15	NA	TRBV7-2	CASSLDRSSYNEQFF	TGTGCCAGCAGCTTAGACAGGAGCTCCTACAATGAGCAGTTCTTC
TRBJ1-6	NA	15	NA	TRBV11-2	CASSLQAARNSPLHF	TGTGCCAGCAGTTTACAGGCCGCGCGGAATTCACCCCTCCACTTT
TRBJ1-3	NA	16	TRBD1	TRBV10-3	CAISERTGGYGNTIYF	TGTGCCATCAGTGAAAGGACAGGGGGGTATGGAAACACCATATATTTT
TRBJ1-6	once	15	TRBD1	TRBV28	CASSLGTGGDSPLHF	TGTGCCAGCAGTTTAGGGACAGGGGGCGATTCACCCCTCCACTTT
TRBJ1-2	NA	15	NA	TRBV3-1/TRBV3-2	CASSQVLRETGGYTF	TGTGCCAGCAGCCAAGTTCTACGAGAGACGGGTGGCTACACCTTC
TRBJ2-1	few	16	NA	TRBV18	CASSAGQVGIHNEQFF	TGTGCCAGCTCCGCGGGCCAGGTGGGGATTCACAATGAGCAGTTCTTC
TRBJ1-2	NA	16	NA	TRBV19	CASSIDRQRPLGGYTF	TGTGCCAGTAGTATAGATCGGCAGCGCCCCCTCGGAGGCTACACCTTC
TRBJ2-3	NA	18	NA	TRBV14	CASSQLLASVGSTDTQYF	TGTGCCAGCAGCCAGCTCCTAGCGTCTGTTGGTAGCACAGATACGCAGTATTTT
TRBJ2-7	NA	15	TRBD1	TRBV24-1	CATSAGAGGTYEQYF	TGTGCCACCAGTGCTGGGGCAGGGGGAACGTACGAGCAGTACTTC
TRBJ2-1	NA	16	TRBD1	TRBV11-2	CASSLAPGQGHNEQFF	TGTGCCAGCAGCTTAGCTCCGGGACAGGGACACAATGAGCAGTTCTTC
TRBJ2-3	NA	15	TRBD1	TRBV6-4	CASSPTGTATDTQYF	TGTGCCAGCAGCCCCACCGGGACAGCCACAGATACGCAGTATTTT
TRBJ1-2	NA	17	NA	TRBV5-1	CASSPQAQGWTNYGYTF	TGCGCCAGCAGCCCCCAAGCCCAGGGATGGACTAACTATGGCTACACCTTC
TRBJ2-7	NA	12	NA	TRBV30	CAWSARGGEQYF	TGTGCCTGGAGTGCTCGGGGAGGCGAGCAGTACTTC
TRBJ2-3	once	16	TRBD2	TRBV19	CASSNGLATSTDTQYF	TGTGCCAGTAGTAATGGACTAGCGACTAGCACAGATACGCAGTATTTT
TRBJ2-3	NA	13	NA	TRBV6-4	CASSDGPTDTQYF	TGTGCCAGCAGTGACGGCCCCACAGATACGCAGTATTTT
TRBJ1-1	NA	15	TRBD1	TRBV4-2	CASRDPGTAKTEAFF	TGTGCCAGCCGGGATCCCGGGACAGCAAAGACTGAAGCTTTCTTT
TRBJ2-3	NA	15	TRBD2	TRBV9	CASSTLAGLTDTQYF	TGTGCCAGCAGCACATTAGCGGGGTTGACAGATACGCAGTATTTT
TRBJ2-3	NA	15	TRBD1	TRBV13	CASSPGQGRRDTQYF	TGTGCCAGCAGCCCGGGACAGGGTAGGAGAGATACGCAGTATTTT
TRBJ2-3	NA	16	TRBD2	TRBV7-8	CASSLEAGMGTDTQYF	TGTGCCAGCAGCTTAGAAGCGGGAATGGGCACAGATACGCAGTATTTT
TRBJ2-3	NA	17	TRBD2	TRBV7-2	CASSFGLAGAIGDTQYF	TGTGCCAGCAGCTTCGGACTAGCGGGAGCCATCGGGGATACGCAGTATTTT
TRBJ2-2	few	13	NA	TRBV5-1	CASSLEVAGELFF	TGCGCCAGCAGCTTGGAGGTCGCCGGGGAGCTGTTTTTT
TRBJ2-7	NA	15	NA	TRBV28	CASSALRPTVYEQYF	TGTGCCAGCAGCGCCTTACGGCCGACCGTCTACGAGCAGTACTTC
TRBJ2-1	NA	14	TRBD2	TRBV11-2	CASRLSGDYNEQFF	TGTGCCAGCAGATTAAGCGGGGATTACAATGAGCAGTTCTTC
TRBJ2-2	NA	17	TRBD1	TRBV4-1	CASSHFTGGKGTGELFF	TGCGCCAGCAGCCATTTCACAGGGGGCAAGGGCACCGGGGAGCTGTTTTTT
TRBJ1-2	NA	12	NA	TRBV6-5	CASSPGPYGYTF	TGTGCCAGCAGCCCAGGGCCCTATGGCTACACCTTC
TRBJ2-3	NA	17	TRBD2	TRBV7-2	CASSLRPSGRVADTQYF	TGTGCCAGCAGCTTAAGACCTAGCGGGAGGGTGGCAGATACGCAGTATTTT
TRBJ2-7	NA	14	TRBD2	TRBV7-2	CASSSSGGAYEQYF	TGTGCCAGCAGCTCTAGCGGGGGGGCCTACGAGCAGTACTTC
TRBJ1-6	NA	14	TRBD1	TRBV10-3	CAIKWDRADSPLHF	TGTGCCATCAAGTGGGACAGGGCGGATTCACCCCTCCACTTT
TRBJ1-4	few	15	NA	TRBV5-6	CASSLGDQGQEKLFF	TGTGCCAGCAGCTTGGGGGATCAGGGGCAGGAAAAACTGTTTTTT
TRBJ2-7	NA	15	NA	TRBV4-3	CASSLRTSGRYEQYF	TGCGCCAGCAGCCTGAGAACCTCCGGTAGGTACGAGCAGTACTTC
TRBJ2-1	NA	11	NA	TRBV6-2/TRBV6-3	CASSRRSEQFF	TGTGCCAGCAGCCGACGGTCGGAGCAGTTCTTC
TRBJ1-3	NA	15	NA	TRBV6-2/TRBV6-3	CASSYGIFTGNTIYF	TGTGCCAGCAGTTACGGCATCTTTACTGGAAACACCATATATTTT
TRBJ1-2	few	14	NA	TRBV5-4	CASGYQDSNYGYTF	TGTGCCAGCGGGTATCAGGACAGCAACTATGGCTACACCTTC
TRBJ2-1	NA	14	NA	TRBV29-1	CSVERRLASNEQFF	TGCAGCGTTGAAAGGCGCCTAGCAAGCAATGAGCAGTTCTTC
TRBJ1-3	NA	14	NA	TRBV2	CASSELFSGNTIYF	TGTGCCAGCAGTGAACTCTTCTCTGGAAACACCATATATTTT
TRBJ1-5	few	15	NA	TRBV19	CASSSLLYSNQPQHF	TGTGCCAGTAGTAGTCTACTCTATAGCAATCAGCCCCAGCATTTT
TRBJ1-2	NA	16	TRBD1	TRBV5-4	CASSLTGGHLDYGYTF	TGTGCCAGCAGCTTGACAGGGGGTCATTTGGACTATGGCTACACCTTC
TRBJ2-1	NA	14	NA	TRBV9	CASSVGGSYNEQFF	TGTGCCAGCAGCGTAGGGGGCTCCTACAATGAGCAGTTCTTC
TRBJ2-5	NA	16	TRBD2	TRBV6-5	CASSYSGASGQETQYF	TGTGCCAGCAGTTACTCAGGGGCTAGCGGACAAGAGACCCAGTACTTC